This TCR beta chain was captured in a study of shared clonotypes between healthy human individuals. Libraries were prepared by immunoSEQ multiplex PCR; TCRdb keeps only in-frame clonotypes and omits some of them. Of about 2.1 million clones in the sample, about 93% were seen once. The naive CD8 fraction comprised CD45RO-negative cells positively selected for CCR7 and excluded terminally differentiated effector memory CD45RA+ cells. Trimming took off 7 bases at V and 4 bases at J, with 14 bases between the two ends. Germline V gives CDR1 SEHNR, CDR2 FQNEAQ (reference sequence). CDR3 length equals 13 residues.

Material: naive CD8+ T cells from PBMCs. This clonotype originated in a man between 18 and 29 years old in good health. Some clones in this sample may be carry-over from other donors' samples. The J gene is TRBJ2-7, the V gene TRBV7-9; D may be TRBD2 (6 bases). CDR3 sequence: CASTSLGGYEQYF. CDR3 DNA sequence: TGTGCCAGCACTAGCCTCGGGGGATACGAGCAGTACTTC.